The 19 T cell receptor beta chains listed next were all sequenced from one sample in a study of cytomegalovirus exposure and HLA in healthy donors. PCR amplification relied on 60 Vbeta primers (plus 13 Jbeta primers). Method: immunoSEQ multiplex PCR; TCRdb's copy keeps in-frame clones and lacks some. The data hold about 160,000 clones, with roughly four fifths observed a single time. The sample was PBMCs. These TCRs come from a female donor in good health and CMV-seronegative.

V is TRBV19 and J is TRBJ1-2; 7 bases are a match to TRBD1. The CDR3 consists of 12 residues. The germline gives CDR1 LNHDA, CDR2 SQIVND (reference sequence). V lost 6 bases, J lost 4 bases, and 2 bases stayed unmatched. In DNA, the CDR3 is TGTGCCAGTAGGGGGACAGCCTATGGCTACACCTTC. Translation gives CASRGTAYGYTF. The variable domain in full, with the rest retrieved from reference TRBV19 and TRBJ1-2, is DGGITQSPKYLFRKEGQNVTLSCEQNLNHDAMYWYRQDPGQGLRLIYYSQIVNDFQKGDIAEGYSVSREKKESFPLTVTSAQKNPTAFYLCASRGTAYGYTFGSGTRLTVV.

The J gene is TRBJ1-1, the V gene TRBV9, with 7 bases lining up with TRBD1. The CDR3 length is 15 residues. CDR1 SGDLS and CDR2 YYNGEE come from the germline V gene. V shed 3 bases, J shed 2 bases, and the junction held 7 bases outside the gene matches. The CDR3 region has the DNA TGTGCCAGCAGCGCGCACAGGGGAACCAACACTGAAGCTTTCTTT. This sequence encodes CASSAHRGTNTEAFF.

This clone was detected once. J is TRBJ1-2 and V is TRBV30; D call uncertain. The germline V gene has CDR1 GTSNPN and CDR2 SVGIG (reference sequence). Trimming removed 0 bases at V and 8 bases at J, with 7 bases between. This CDR3 has 11 residues. This chain's CDR3 is CAWSVKRGYTF. The CDR3 DNA follows: TGTGCCTGGAGTGTCAAGAGGGGCTACACCTTC. Supplemented by reference TRBV30 and TRBJ1-2, the full variable domain reads SQTIHQWPATLVQPVGSPLSLECTVEGTSNPNLYWYRQAAGRGLQLLFYSVGIGQISSEVPQNLSASRPQDRQFILSSKKLLLSDSGFYLCAWSVKRGYTFGSGTRLTVV.

CDR3 protein: CASSPGTSGRLAETQYF. In DNA, the CDR3 is TGCGCCAGCAGCCCCGGGACTAGCGGGAGGTTAGCAGAGACCCAGTACTTC. The V and J genes are TRBV5-1 and TRBJ2-5, with 15 bases matching TRBD2. The J segment lost 4 bases and the V segment lost 4 bases, leaving 8 bases of the junction unmatched. The CDR3 runs to 17 residues. The V gene's germline CDR1 is SGHRS and CDR2 YFSETQ.

The chain uses TRBV18 and TRBJ2-7, with D possibly matching TRBD1 (6 bases). V was cut by 6 bases and J by 2 bases, with 17 bases left in between. This CDR3 is 15 amino acids long. Germline lookup yields CDR1 KGHSH and CDR2 LQKENI. The CDR3 sequence is CASSNSRGTPYEQYF. CDR3 DNA: TGTGCCAGCTCCAATAGCAGGGGTACCCCCTACGAGCAGTACTTC.

This clone was seen a single time. This sequence joins TRBV5-8 and TRBJ1-2, with 8 bases that match TRBD1. Trimming removed 1 base from V and 8 bases from J; junction bases left unmatched: 7. CDR1 and CDR2 from the germline V gene are SGHTS and YDEGEE. This CDR3 is built from 14 residues. The CDR3 DNA reads TGTGCCAGCAGCTTGAGTAGGACAGGGTACGGCTACACCTTC. This gives the protein CASSLSRTGYGYTF.

This chain links TRBV9 with TRBJ2-5; D ambiguous. From germline, CDR1 is SGDLS and CDR2 YYNGEE. The CDR3 is made up of 15 amino acids. The V end was cut by 0 bases, the J end by 3 bases, with 12 bases between. The CDR3 region has the DNA TGTGCCAGCAGCGTAGACCTACAGTCGGAAGAGACCCAGTACTTC. This codes for CASSVDLQSEETQYF.

V is TRBV7-2 and J is TRBJ2-7; weak D call: TRBD1 (5 bases). Germline loops: CDR1 SGHTA, CDR2 FQGNSA. CDR3 length: 13 amino acids. V was pared by 5 bases and J by 2 bases, with 10 bases between. The CDR3 DNA follows: TGTGCCAGCAGCCGGAGCAGGGCCTACGAGCAGTACTTC. This encodes CASSRSRAYEQYF. Based on the CDR3 plus reference TRBV7-2 and TRBJ2-7, the full variable domain is GAGVSQSPSNKVTEKGKDVELRCDPISGHTALYWYRQSLGQGLEFLIYFQGNSAPDKSGLPSDRFSAERTGGSVSTLTIQRTQQEDSAVYLCASSRSRAYEQYFGPGTRLTVT.

The chain combines TRBV6-6 with TRBJ1-2; D gene ambiguous. This CDR3 has 14 amino acids. The V gene's germline CDR1 is MNHNY and CDR2 SVGAGI (reference sequence). V lost 2 bases and J 4 bases, leaving 11 bases between the germline ends. This CDR3 is CASSYGGQAYGYTF. The DNA of the CDR3 is TGTGCCAGCAGTTACGGCGGGCAGGCCTATGGCTACACCTTC.

The chain has TRBV13 and TRBJ1-1, with 9 bases that match TRBD1. The CDR3 has 15 amino acids. CDR1 is PRHDT and CDR2 is FYEKMQ in the germline V gene (reference sequence). After removal of 4 bases from V and 5 bases from J, the junction contained 8 bases not matched to a gene. The CDR3 sequence is CASSYTGGSGTEAFF. The CDR3 DNA reads TGTGCCAGCAGCTATACAGGGGGCAGTGGTACTGAAGCTTTCTTT. The full variable domain, rest sourced from reference TRBV13 and TRBJ1-1, is AAGVIQSPRHLIKEKRETATLKCYPIPRHDTVYWYQQGPGQDPQFLISFYEKMQSDKGSIPDRFSAQQFSDYHSELNMSSLELGDSALYFCASSYTGGSGTEAFFGQGTRLTVV.

This CDR3 is CASSQDKGTSSYNEQFF. The CDR3 DNA reads as TGCGCCAGCAGCCAAGATAAGGGGACTAGCTCCTACAATGAGCAGTTCTTC. The chain links TRBV4-1 to TRBJ2-1; TRBD2 agrees at 8 bases. The length of the CDR3 is 17 residues. V dropped 0 bases and J dropped 0; count of bases not matched to a gene: 4. Per germline, CDR1 MGHRA and CDR2 YSYEKL.

The chain recombines TRBV4-1 with TRBJ2-7; D is perhaps TRBD1 (5 bases). The germline V and J ends were trimmed by 4 bases and 6 bases, with 10 bases remaining between them. CDR3 size: 12 residues. Germline V gives CDR1 MGHRA, CDR2 YSYEKL. CDR3 DNA sequence: TGCGCCAGCAGCCCGTGGGGCTCCGAGCAGTACTTC. The encoded protein is CASSPWGSEQYF.

This sequence joins TRBV5-1 and TRBJ2-5; perhaps TRBD2 as D (7 bases). The CDR3 length is 15 residues. Trimming removed 4 bases from V and 5 bases from J, with 18 bases in between. CDR1 and CDR2 from the germline V gene are SGHRS and YFSETQ. The CDR3 DNA is TGCGCCAGCAGCGGCCAGGGGCGGGAGTCGGAGACCCAGTACTTC. It is translated as CASSGQGRESETQYF.

V is TRBV18 and J is TRBJ2-5; no clear D. Per the germline V gene, CDR1 is KGHSH and CDR2 is LQKENI. Trimming removed 3 bases at V and 1 base at J, with 6 bases between. The CDR3 loop spans 13 amino acids. CDR3 loop: CASSPYGQETQYF. CDR3 DNA: TGTGCCAGCTCACCGTACGGCCAAGAGACCCAGTACTTC.

This clone was counted once. V is TRBV28 and J is TRBJ2-7; 13 positions match TRBD2. This CDR3 comprises 16 residues. Germline lookup yields CDR1 MDHEN and CDR2 SYDVKM. The J segment lost 3 bases and the V segment lost 4 bases, leaving 6 bases of the junction unmatched. This CDR3 reads CASSSQRTSGSYEQYF. DNA of the CDR3: TGTGCCAGCAGTTCCCAACGGACTAGCGGGAGCTACGAGCAGTACTTC.

The rearrangement links TRBV10-3 to TRBJ2-5, with D perhaps matching TRBD1 (5 bases). CDR1 ENHRY and CDR2 SYGVKD come from the germline V gene. CDR3 length equals 15 residues. The ends were cut back, 4 bases at V and 1 base at J, with 13 bases in the middle. CDR3 DNA: TGTGCCATCAGTGCCTCACAGGTCCTCCAAGAGACCCAGTACTTC. Its translation is CAISASQVLQETQYF.

The gene calls are TRBV7-9 and TRBJ2-2; 7 bases match TRBD1. This CDR3 comprises 17 residues. V lost 5 bases and J lost 0; bases outside the gene matches: 9. Germline CDR1 SEHNR, CDR2 FQNEAQ (reference sequence). The CDR3 nucleotides read TGTGCCAGCAGCACCTGGACAGGCGATACGAACACCGGGGAGCTGTTTTTT. Translated, it gives CASSTWTGDTNTGELFF.

The rearrangement joins TRBV29-1 to TRBJ1-1; D perhaps matches TRBD1 (6 bases). This CDR3 spans 13 amino acids. The germline CDR1 and CDR2 sequences are SQVTM and ANQGSEA. V lost 7 bases and J 0 bases, leaving 12 bases between the germline ends. CDR3 sequence: CSGRTEMNTEAFF. The CDR3 coding sequence is TGCAGCGGACGGACAGAGATGAACACTGAAGCTTTCTTT. The whole variable domain, remainder taken from reference TRBV29-1 and TRBJ1-1, is SAVISQKPSRDICQRGTSLTIQCQVDSQVTMMFWYRQQPGQSLTLIATANQGSEATYESGFVIDKFPISRPNLTFSTLTVSNMSPEDSSIYLCSGRTEMNTEAFFGQGTRLTVV.

This clone was detected a few times. The genes are TRBV6-5 and TRBJ2-1; D call uncertain. CDR3 length equals 15 residues. Germline loops: CDR1 MNHEY, CDR2 SVGAGI. Deletions cut 5 bases from V and 0 bases from J, with 11 bases between. The CDR3 spells CASSPNAGSYNEQFF. DNA of the CDR3: TGTGCCAGCAGTCCGAACGCAGGCTCCTACAATGAGCAGTTCTTC.